This is a list of T cell receptor beta chains from one sample in a study of T cells in Graves' hyperthyroidism and ophthalmopathy. TCRdb itself ran the multiplex PCR reads through MiXCR, one entry per CDR3 protein. This sample has a few hundred thousand distinct CDR3 sequences; 15% to 17% occur once, and the top ten carry less than 9.5%. Sequenced sample: blood. These receptors all come from a woman in her 30s with Graves' hyperthyroidism. The CDR3 runs from the conserved cysteine through the conserved F or W. The D gene is left open where the match is weak. The size entry is marked missing in some rows and otherwise reads once, few, many or a size class.

CDR3,DNA,V,J,D,size
CASSLIRQGFTDTQYF,TGTGCCAGCAGTCTAATTAGACAAGGGTTCACAGATACGCAGTATTTT,TRBV27,TRBJ2-3,-,many
CASRPDRGVWETQYF,TGTGCCAGTAGACCAGACCGCGGCGTGTGGGAGACCCAGTACTTC,TRBV19,TRBJ2-5,-,once
CAISEPNQGYSFEAFF,TGTGCCATCAGTGAACCGAACCAGGGGTATTCCTTTGAAGCTTTCTTT,TRBV10-3,TRBJ1-1,-,-
CATSDPGQGEQFF,TGTGCCACCAGTGATCCGGGACAGGGTGAGCAGTTCTTC,TRBV24-1,TRBJ2-1,TRBD1,few
CASRTSAPRREQYF,TGTGCCAGCAGAACCTCTGCCCCGAGGCGGGAGCAGTACTTC,TRBV28,TRBJ2-7,-,many
CSVEDRKGNTIYF,TGCAGCGTTGAAGATAGGAAGGGAAACACCATATATTTT,TRBV29-1,TRBJ1-3,-,-
CASSTGVNQPQHF,TGTGCCAGTAGTACAGGGGTCAATCAGCCCCAGCATTTT,TRBV19,TRBJ1-5,-,-
CASSLILRYNEQFF,TGTGCCAGCAGCTTAATCCTTAGATACAATGAGCAGTTCTTC,TRBV7-9,TRBJ2-1,-,many
CASSYVNGYTF,TGTGCCAGCAGTTATGTAAATGGCTACACCTTC,TRBV6-9,TRBJ1-2,-,few
CASSPGDSGNTIYF,TGTGCCAGCTCACCGGGGGACAGCGGAAACACCATATATTTT,TRBV18,TRBJ1-3,TRBD1,many
CASSQDLYETQYF,TGCGCCAGCAGCCAAGATCTTTATGAGACCCAGTACTTC,TRBV4-3,TRBJ2-5,-,-
CASNSGSPPDEQFF,TGTGCCAGTAACAGCGGGAGCCCTCCCGATGAGCAGTTCTTC,TRBV19,TRBJ2-1,TRBD2,few
CASTGTGSYNEQFF,TGTGCTTCCACCGGGACTGGATCCTACAATGAGCAGTTCTTC,TRBV2,TRBJ2-1,-,many
CASSQDARGQETQYF,TGTGCCAGCAGCCAAGATGCCAGAGGGCAAGAGACCCAGTACTTC,TRBV4-2,TRBJ2-5,-,few
CASSSPGLQETQYF,TGTGCCAGCAGTTCTCCTGGCCTTCAGGAGACCCAGTACTTC,TRBV28,TRBJ2-5,-,-
CSALYPGLAGDWETQYF,TGCAGTGCCCTCTACCCGGGACTAGCGGGAGATTGGGAGACCCAGTACTTC,TRBV20-1,TRBJ2-5,TRBD2,-
CASSRTRGLEQYF,TGTGCCAGTAGTCGGACTAGAGGGCTGGAGCAGTACTTC,TRBV19,TRBJ2-7,TRBD2,few
CASRVTGFYTEAFF,TGTGCCAGCAGGGTGACAGGTTTTTACACTGAAGCTTTCTTT,TRBV6-2/TRBV6-3,TRBJ1-1,-,many
CASSFQVGTDTQYF,TGTGCCAGCAGTTTCCAAGTCGGCACAGATACGCAGTATTTT,TRBV12-3/TRBV12-4,TRBJ2-3,-,many
CASSEYWAGDEQFF,TGTGCCAGCAGTGAATATTGGGCGGGAGACGAGCAGTTCTTC,TRBV6-1,TRBJ2-1,TRBD2,many
CASSYSNRGRRQETQYF,TGTGCCAGCAGTTACTCCAATCGAGGCCGACGACAAGAGACCCAGTACTTC,TRBV6-5,TRBJ2-5,-,-
CASSPTLHEKLFF,TGTGCCAGCAGCCCCACACTCCATGAAAAACTGTTTTTT,TRBV7-2,TRBJ1-4,-,few
CASRSKPYGYTF,TGTGCCAGTAGGTCCAAGCCCTATGGCTACACCTTC,TRBV19,TRBJ1-2,-,-
CASSSRESGYEQYF,TGTGCCAGCAGCTCCCGGGAGTCCGGCTACGAGCAGTACTTC,TRBV7-9,TRBJ2-7,-,many
CASSFVGQGYNEQFF,TGTGCCAGCAGTTTTGTGGGTCAGGGGTACAATGAGCAGTTCTTC,TRBV28,TRBJ2-1,-,many
CATRFYNSPLHF,TGTGCGACCCGGTTCTATAATTCACCCCTCCACTTT,TRBV12-3/TRBV12-4,TRBJ1-6,-,many
CASSISLDPGRNEKLFF,TGTGCCAGCAGCATTTCGCTAGATCCAGGGCGAAATGAAAAACTGTTTTTT,TRBV28,TRBJ1-4,-,many
CASSLQGTADTQYF,TGTGCCAGTAGTTTACAGGGGACTGCAGATACGCAGTATTTT,TRBV19,TRBJ2-3,-,-
CASSYSGAGVGDTQYF,TGCGCCAGCAGCTATAGCGGGGCGGGAGTAGGAGATACGCAGTATTTT,TRBV5-1,TRBJ2-3,TRBD2,-